The T cell receptor beta chain under discussion was sequenced for a study of shared clonotypes between healthy human individuals. Investigators spread the genomic DNA of each subset evenly over several immunoSEQ plates. Sequencing was performed with immunoSEQ multiplex PCR; in TCRdb, only in-frame clones are kept and a portion is missing. The sample records about 820,000 clones, more than 85% being singletons. Only CD45RO-negative cells positively selected for CCR7 counted as naive CD8 cells, so terminally differentiated effector memory CD45RA+ cells were excluded. The CDR3 runs to 13 residues. V was clipped by 4 bases and J by 0 bases, with 10 bases between them. Germline loops: CDR1 SQVTM, CDR2 ANQGSEA.

V usage is TRBV29-1 and J usage is TRBJ2-7, with D unresolved. The sequencing input was naive CD8+ T cells sorted from blood. The TCR comes from a man aged 25-45 years in good health. The CDR3 protein is CSVVILDSYEQYF. CDR3 nucleotides: TGCAGCGTTGTAATACTCGACTCCTACGAGCAGTACTTC.